A selection of T cell receptor beta chains follows, all from one sample in a study of blood T cell repertoires in COVID-19. Measured with immunoSEQ multiplex PCR; TCRdb has only the in-frame clones, and not every one. In the table there are fewer than 350,000 clones, around nine tenths of which are singletons. Specimen: peripheral blood. Receptors originate from a middle-aged man with acute or convalescent COVID-19. The CDR3 runs from the conserved cysteine through the conserved F or W. D genes are given only for firm matches. A clone size is listed for some rows: how often the clone was seen (once, few, many), or a class if it is expanded.

V gene: TRBV5-1; clone size: -; D gene: TRBD1; J gene: TRBJ1-1; CDR3 DNA: TGCGCCAGCAGCCTCGAGAGGGACAGCCGAAGGGCCTTCACTGAAGCTTTCTTT; CDR3 protein: CASSLERDSRRAFTEAFF
V gene: TRBV2; clone size: -; D gene: -; J gene: TRBJ1-1; CDR3 DNA: TGTGCCAGCAGCATGGGGGCGCGCACTGAAGCTTTCTTT; CDR3 protein: CASSMGARTEAFF
V gene: TRBV2; clone size: -; D gene: TRBD1; J gene: TRBJ1-2; CDR3 DNA: TGTGCCAGCAGTGGAGGACAGGGTAATAACTATGGCTACACCTTC; CDR3 protein: CASSGGQGNNYGYTF
V gene: TRBV6-5; clone size: once; D gene: -; J gene: TRBJ2-7; CDR3 DNA: TGTGCCAGCAGCTTGGTGGCGGGGACCTACGAGCAGTACTTC; CDR3 protein: CASSLVAGTYEQYF
V gene: TRBV15; clone size: -; D gene: TRBD1; J gene: TRBJ1-6; CDR3 DNA: TGTGCCACCAGCAAGACAGGGTCTAATTCACCCCTCCACTTT; CDR3 protein: CATSKTGSNSPLHF
V gene: TRBV12-5; clone size: -; D gene: -; J gene: TRBJ2-3; CDR3 DNA: TGTGCTAGTGGTTCCTATACCGGGGATACGCAGTATTTT; CDR3 protein: CASGSYTGDTQYF
V gene: TRBV3-1/TRBV3-2; clone size: once; D gene: -; J gene: TRBJ2-2; CDR3 DNA: TGTGCCAGCAGCCCCCGGGACACAAGCACCGGGGAGCTGTTTTTT; CDR3 protein: CASSPRDTSTGELFF
V gene: TRBV12-3/TRBV12-4; clone size: -; D gene: TRBD2; J gene: TRBJ2-2; CDR3 DNA: TGTGCCAGCAGTTTGCGGGGGACCGGGGAGCTGTTTTTT; CDR3 protein: CASSLRGTGELFF
V gene: TRBV2; clone size: -; D gene: -; J gene: TRBJ2-3; CDR3 DNA: TGTGCCAGCGACCGAACGGGACACTCGATCACAGATACGCAGTATTTT; CDR3 protein: CASDRTGHSITDTQYF
V gene: TRBV28; clone size: -; D gene: TRBD1; J gene: TRBJ1-2; CDR3 DNA: TGTGCCAGCACCAGGGACAGTGACTATGGCTACACCTTC; CDR3 protein: CASTRDSDYGYTF
V gene: TRBV13; clone size: -; D gene: TRBD1; J gene: TRBJ2-1; CDR3 DNA: TGTGCCAGCAGCCTCCGGGACAGGGGTAATGAGCAGTTCTTC; CDR3 protein: CASSLRDRGNEQFF
V gene: TRBV24-1; clone size: once; D gene: -; J gene: TRBJ1-2; CDR3 DNA: TGTGCCACCAGTGAGGGGGCAGATACCCTCTATGGCTACACCTTC; CDR3 protein: CATSEGADTLYGYTF
V gene: TRBV7-2; clone size: -; D gene: -; J gene: TRBJ1-1; CDR3 DNA: TGTGCCAGCAGCTTAGCCCCAGGGTTAGGCACTGAAGCTTTCTTT; CDR3 protein: CASSLAPGLGTEAFF
V gene: TRBV21-1; clone size: -; D gene: -; J gene: TRBJ2-3; CDR3 DNA: TGTGCCAGCAGCAAGGGCCCGTTAGCGGACCTTTGTAGCACAGATACGCAGTATTTT; CDR3 protein: CASSKGPLADLCSTDTQYF
V gene: TRBV5-1; clone size: -; D gene: TRBD1; J gene: TRBJ2-2; CDR3 DNA: TGCGCCAGCAGCTTGGGGCAGGGGGTCTCCGGGGAGCTGTTTTTT; CDR3 protein: CASSLGQGVSGELFF
V gene: TRBV19; clone size: -; D gene: -; J gene: TRBJ2-4; CDR3 DNA: TGTGCCAGTAGTCCGGGACTGCAAGTAGCCAAAAACATTCAGTACTTC; CDR3 protein: CASSPGLQVAKNIQYF
V gene: TRBV6-6; clone size: -; D gene: TRBD1; J gene: TRBJ1-4; CDR3 DNA: TGTGCCAGCAGTTACAAAGGACAGGAAGAAAAACTGTTTTTT; CDR3 protein: CASSYKGQEEKLFF
V gene: TRBV12-2; clone size: -; D gene: -; J gene: TRBJ1-5; CDR3 DNA: TGTGCAAGTCGCAGACGGACAGATAGCAATCAGCCCCAGCATTTT; CDR3 protein: CASRRRTDSNQPQHF
V gene: TRBV29-1; clone size: -; D gene: -; J gene: TRBJ1-2; CDR3 DNA: TGCAGCGTTGTGGTCGGAACCGGGTGGGACTATGGCTACACCTTC; CDR3 protein: CSVVVGTGWDYGYTF
V gene: TRBV5-1; clone size: -; D gene: TRBD1; J gene: TRBJ2-3; CDR3 DNA: TGCGCCAGCAGCCTGGACAGGCCCACAGATACGCAGTATTTT; CDR3 protein: CASSLDRPTDTQYF
V gene: TRBV9; clone size: -; D gene: -; J gene: TRBJ2-1; CDR3 DNA: TGTGCCAGCAGCGTAGCTCAAAGTGGGGGCCCGGGCCACGGTCAGTTCTTC; CDR3 protein: CASSVAQSGGPGHGQFF
V gene: TRBV3-1/TRBV3-2; clone size: once; D gene: -; J gene: TRBJ1-4; CDR3 DNA: TGTGCCAGCAGAAAGCCGGGAAATGAAAAACTGTTTTTT; CDR3 protein: CASRKPGNEKLFF
V gene: TRBV20-1; clone size: -; D gene: -; J gene: TRBJ2-7; CDR3 DNA: TGCAGTGCTAGTAGCAGGTCCTACGAGCAGTACTTC; CDR3 protein: CSASSRSYEQYF
V gene: TRBV10-3; clone size: -; D gene: -; J gene: TRBJ1-2; CDR3 DNA: TGTGCCATCAGTGTTCTAGGTGGTAGTGGCTACACCTTC; CDR3 protein: CAISVLGGSGYTF
V gene: TRBV18; clone size: once; D gene: TRBD1; J gene: TRBJ1-1; CDR3 DNA: TGTGCCAGCTCCTTCCGGACAGGGGCAACTGAAGCTTTCTTT; CDR3 protein: CASSFRTGATEAFF
V gene: TRBV5-1; clone size: -; D gene: -; J gene: TRBJ2-7; CDR3 DNA: TGCGCCAGCAGCTTGTTGGCGGGGGCCTCCTACGAGCAGTACTTC; CDR3 protein: CASSLLAGASYEQYF
V gene: TRBV18; clone size: -; D gene: -; J gene: TRBJ1-1; CDR3 DNA: TGTGCCAGCTCACTTTCGGTGAACACTGAAGCTTTCTTT; CDR3 protein: CASSLSVNTEAFF
V gene: TRBV12-3/TRBV12-4; clone size: -; D gene: TRBD1; J gene: TRBJ2-7; CDR3 DNA: TGTGCCAGCAGTTTAGGTGACAGGGTGAAGTACTTC; CDR3 protein: CASSLGDRVKYF
V gene: TRBV12-3/TRBV12-4; clone size: -; D gene: -; J gene: TRBJ1-1; CDR3 DNA: TGTGCCAGCAGTCCCAACTTGAACACTGAAGCTTTCTTT; CDR3 protein: CASSPNLNTEAFF